This T cell receptor (beta chain) was found in a study of blood T cell repertoires in COVID-19. In the study overall: Spain, Italy and the United States supplied samples that represented acute and convalescent COVID-19. From T cells, B-cell-depleted T cells, or PBMCs came the material, which was cDNA or gDNA.

The CDR3 is made up of 15 amino acids. Trimming cost V 5 bases and J 0 bases, with 11 bases left between them. Germline V CDR1 and CDR2: LGHDT, YNNKEL (reference sequence). As originally analysed: Amplifying reference gene primers gave estimates of nucleated cell counts. The method was immunoSEQ multiplex PCR; TCRdb's version includes in-frame clones alone and lacks a portion of them. V, J and clone size reflect that table, while D and trimming were determined from the DNA. The table has about 98,000 clones, about 80% seen once; the top ten hold roughly 10%. The chain links TRBV3-1 (or the pseudogene TRBV3-2) to TRBJ2-1; D might be TRBD2 (6 bases). The source of this sequence is an older man with active or convalescent COVID-19. Sequencing used peripheral blood. CDR3 protein: CASSADGSSYNEQFF. CDR3 DNA: TGTGCCAGCAGCGCGGACGGGAGCTCCTACAATGAGCAGTTCTTC.